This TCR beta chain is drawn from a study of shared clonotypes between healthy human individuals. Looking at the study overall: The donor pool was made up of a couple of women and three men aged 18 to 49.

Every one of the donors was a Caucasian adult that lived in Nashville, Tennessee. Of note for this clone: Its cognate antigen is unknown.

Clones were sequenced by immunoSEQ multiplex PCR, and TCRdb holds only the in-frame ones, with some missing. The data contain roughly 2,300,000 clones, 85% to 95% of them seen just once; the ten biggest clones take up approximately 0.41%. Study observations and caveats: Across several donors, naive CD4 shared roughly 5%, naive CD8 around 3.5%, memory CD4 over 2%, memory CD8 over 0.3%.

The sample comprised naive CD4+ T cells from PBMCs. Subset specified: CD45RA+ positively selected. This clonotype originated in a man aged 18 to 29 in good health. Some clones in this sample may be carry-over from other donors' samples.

The DNA for the CDR3 is TGTGCCAGTAGTCCCCGACAGCACTTGACGAACACCGGGGAGCTGTTTTTT. This gives the protein CASSPRQHLTNTGELFF. The chain is built from TRBV19 and TRBJ2-2; D perhaps matches TRBD1 (5 bases). Trimming took 5 bases from V and 0 from J, leaving 16 bases between them. The CDR3 extends over 17 amino acids. Germline CDR1 reads LNHDA; CDR2 reads SQIVND (reference sequence).